Included here is one T cell receptor beta chain sequence, with context. What it recognizes is unknown. Other DNA sequences in the sample encode the same CDR3. This sample was included in a study of T cell responses to AZD1222 COVID-19 vaccine. Study-wide findings and caveats: Unmutated variant regions are reportedly targeted by nearly half of spike-specific TCRs.

This CDR3 comprises 14 residues. The germline CDR1 and CDR2 sequences are SGHDN and FVKESK. V dropped 1 base and J dropped 1 base, with 7 bases sitting between them. The repertoire was sequenced with immunoSEQ multiplex PCR; TCRdb's copy has only in-frame clones and lacks some. The sample gives approximately 190,000 clones, approximately 90% of which show up once; 0.99% is in the top ten. This clonotype was sampled from an adult in good health. The rearrangement links TRBV14 to TRBJ1-1; no reliable D call. This specimen consisted of peripheral blood, obtained on day 0 of AZD1222 vaccination. The CDR3 region is CASSQVRGNTEAFF. In DNA form, the CDR3 reads TGTGCCAGCAGCCAAGTCCGGGGGAACACTGAAGCTTTCTTT.